This T cell receptor beta chain is drawn from a study of vaccination effects on CD4 cells after COVID-19. This CDR3 spans 14 amino acids. V lost 6 bases to trimming and J lost 11 bases; unmatched junction nucleotides: 11. CDR1 and CDR2 (germline): LNHNV, YYDKDF (reference sequence). The data were produced by immunoSEQ multiplex PCR, yet TCRdb's version contains in-frame clones alone and is incomplete. Of about 73,000 clones in the sample, 60% to 75% are singletons; the top ten hold under 3%. Antigen-specific CD4+ T cells were first expanded with viral peptide pools by the ViraFEST assay and only then sequenced. With more than nine days of culture completed, CD4+ T cells were isolated. Vaccine recipients lacked prior SARS-CoV-2 infection and had negative nucleocapsid antibodies. On this clone: The antigen is undetermined.

The chain couples TRBV15 to TRBJ1-4; 8 nucleotides match TRBD1. The specimen was CD4+ T cells from PBMCs cultured with HCoV-NL63 spike peptides, collected before COVID-19 vaccination. The sequence was collected from a human donor who received a COVID-19 vaccine. The CDR3 reads CATSPAGGMKKLFF. CDR3 in DNA: TGTGCCACCAGTCCGGCAGGGGGCATGAAGAAACTGTTTTTT.